The entry below describes one T cell receptor beta chain. Its antigen remains unidentified. The data derive from a study of identifying expanded T cells in peripheral blood. Study outcomes and limitations: Technical replicates showed approximately 1.2 changed clones; about 2 weeks roughly 16; four weeks 19.

Some clones are missing from TCRdb's copy, which holds only in-frame ones; the method was immunoSEQ multiplex PCR. The sample has about 100,000 clones; 75% to 90% are singletons. Trimming cost V 5 bases and J 3 bases, with 14 bases left between them. CDR3 size: 14 residues. From germline, CDR1 is SGHTA and CDR2 FQGNSA. The clonotype originates from a person between 18 and 69 years old in good health. Sequencing input: blood. The chain is built from TRBV7-2 and TRBJ2-7; D unclear. CDR3 DNA sequence: TGTGCCAGCAGCGTCACGGTGACTCGCTACGAGCAGTACTTC. Its translation: CASSVTVTRYEQYF.